This is a list of T cell receptor beta chains from one sample in a study of T cells in Graves' hyperthyroidism and ophthalmopathy. TCRdb processed the multiplex PCR reads anew with MiXCR; each CDR3 protein has one entry. Of about 540,000 distinct CDR3 sequences detected, 46% appear once; the ten largest clones hold more than 7.5%. Sequencing used peripheral blood or thyroid tissue (not recorded which). The receptors shown here come from a woman aged 18-29 years with Graves' hyperthyroidism. Both conserved end residues are part of each CDR3. D genes are given only for firm matches. Clone size is given for some rows only: seen once, a few or many times, or a class if the clone is expanded.

j_gene	v_gene	abundance	d_gene	CDR3aa	CDR3nt
TRBJ1-2	TRBV7-9	-	TRBD1	CASSQSGQGVNGYTF	TGTGCCAGCAGCCAATCCGGACAGGGGGTCAATGGCTACACCTTC
TRBJ1-1	TRBV19	few	-	CASSIPTVNTEAFF	TGTGCCAGTAGTATACCGACGGTGAACACTGAAGCTTTCTTT
TRBJ1-1	TRBV7-3	many	-	CASSLTVNTEAFF	TGTGCTAGCAGCCTAACAGTGAACACTGAAGCTTTCTTT
TRBJ2-7	TRBV29-1	many	TRBD2	CSVVAGFADEQYF	TGCAGCGTTGTAGCGGGATTCGCGGACGAGCAGTACTTC
TRBJ2-1	TRBV24-1	once	TRBD1	CATSDLGDRGNDEQFF	TGTGCCACCAGTGACCTCGGGGACAGGGGAAACGATGAGCAGTTCTTC
TRBJ2-7	TRBV6-1	many	-	CASSESATYEQYF	TGTGCCAGCAGTGAATCGGCCACCTACGAGCAGTACTTC
TRBJ1-5	TRBV29-1	-	-	CSPINKGQPQHF	TGCAGCCCGATCAATAAGGGTCAGCCCCAGCATTTT
TRBJ1-6	TRBV7-2	-	-	CASSYRGLDNSPLHF	TGTGCCAGCAGTTACCGGGGGCTCGATAATTCACCCCTCCACTTT
TRBJ2-5	TRBV7-9	many	-	CASGKGLQETQYF	TGTGCCAGCGGAAAGGGGCTCCAAGAGACCCAGTACTTC
TRBJ1-2	TRBV29-1	-	-	CSVASGNVYGYTF	TGCAGCGTAGCTAGCGGGAATGTCTATGGCTACACCTTC
TRBJ2-3	TRBV29-1	-	-	CSVEIGGTDTQYF	TGCAGCGTTGAAATAGGGGGCACAGATACGCAGTATTTT
TRBJ1-2	TRBV10-3	few	TRBD1	CAQGNRGQDYGYTF	TGTGCCCAAGGAAACAGGGGGCAAGACTATGGCTACACCTTC
TRBJ2-1	TRBV7-3	-	TRBD2	CASSLAGSWYNEQFF	TGTGCCAGCAGCCTAGCGGGAAGTTGGTACAATGAGCAGTTCTTC
TRBJ2-5	TRBV12-3/TRBV12-4	many	TRBD1	CASSRPGKGATETQYF	TGTGCCAGCAGTCGCCCGGGAAAGGGGGCGACGGAGACCCAGTACTTC
TRBJ1-1	TRBV4-1	many	-	CASSRQASMNTEAFF	TGCGCCAGCAGCCGCCAGGCCAGCATGAACACTGAAGCTTTCTTT
TRBJ2-5	TRBV7-2	many	TRBD2	CASSLGRKGETSGEETQYF	TGTGCCAGCAGCTTAGGAAGGAAGGGCGAGACTAGCGGGGAAGAGACCCAGTACTTC
TRBJ2-7	TRBV7-2	many	TRBD1	CASSAIPDRAAYEQYF	TGTGCCAGCAGCGCCATTCCGGACAGGGCCGCCTACGAGCAGTACTTC
TRBJ1-5	TRBV15	-	TRBD1	CATSSLKDRGTNQPQHF	TGTGCCACCAGCAGCTTAAAGGACAGGGGGACCAATCAGCCCCAGCATTTT
TRBJ2-6	TRBV29-1	-	-	CSARPGGNEQFRGANVLTF	TGCAGCGCCCGGCCTGGGGGCAATGAGCAGTTTCGTGGGGCCAACGTCCTGACTTTC
TRBJ2-5	TRBV20-1	-	TRBD1	CSARDLGQGTQYF	TGCAGTGCTAGAGATCTGGGACAGGGGACCCAGTACTTC
TRBJ1-2	TRBV2	many	-	CASSASGAYYGYTF	TGTGCCAGCAGTGCGTCCGGGGCATACTATGGCTACACCTTC
TRBJ2-7	TRBV12-3/TRBV12-4	once	TRBD2	CASSLSGRAFYEQYF	TGTGCCAGCAGTTTAAGCGGGAGGGCCTTTTACGAGCAGTACTTC
TRBJ2-7	TRBV12-3/TRBV12-4	many	-	CASRESGKGDEQYF	TGTGCCAGCAGGGAGAGTGGGAAAGGGGACGAGCAGTACTTC
TRBJ1-5	TRBV15	-	-	CATSSYSSTLNQPQHF	TGTGCCACCAGCAGTTACTCTTCAACTCTCAATCAGCCCCAGCATTTT
TRBJ2-7	TRBV18	few	TRBD2	CASSPTLAAQYEQYF	TGTGCCAGCTCACCAACACTAGCGGCTCAATACGAGCAGTACTTC
TRBJ1-1	TRBV4-1	many	-	CASSQDDRDLTRGTEAFF	TGCGCCAGCAGCCAAGATGACCGGGACCTGACCCGGGGCACTGAAGCTTTCTTT
TRBJ2-1	TRBV20-1	-	TRBD2	CSAPGLGDYNEQFF	TGCAGTGCGCCGGGACTAGGGGACTACAATGAGCAGTTCTTC
TRBJ2-5	TRBV7-3	few	-	CASSSNPVPGGHQETQYF	TGTGCCAGCAGCTCAAATCCTGTCCCCGGGGGCCACCAAGAGACCCAGTACTTC
TRBJ1-6	TRBV20-1	-	-	CSARDVAGTNSPLHF	TGCAGTGCTAGAGATGTTGCGGGGACCAATTCACCCCTCCACTTT
TRBJ1-2	TRBV29-1	few	-	CSFLGGPYGYTF	TGCAGTTTTCTAGGGGGACCTTATGGCTACACCTTC
TRBJ1-2	TRBV30	few	TRBD1	CAWSKRTGRGYTF	TGTGCCTGGAGTAAAAGGACAGGCCGGGGCTACACCTTC
TRBJ2-4	TRBV29-1	-	TRBD1	CSVEDRYRGKENMQYF	TGCAGCGTTGAAGATCGGTACAGGGGGAAGGAAAACATGCAGTACTTC
TRBJ2-7	TRBV9	many	-	CASSVDAGAPRTYEQYF	TGTGCCAGCAGCGTAGACGCAGGGGCCCCAAGGACCTACGAGCAGTACTTC
TRBJ2-3	TRBV7-8	-	TRBD2	CASSLLAGPRGDTQYF	TGCGCCAGCAGCTTGTTAGCGGGACCCCGCGGAGATACGCAGTATTTT
TRBJ1-4	TRBV7-9	-	-	CASSDAGLSEKLFF	TGTGCCAGCAGCGACGCCGGGCTGAGTGAAAAACTGTTTTTT
TRBJ2-2	TRBV7-8	-	TRBD1	CASSIQGPTF	TGTGCCAGCAGCATACAGGGGCCCACTTTT
TRBJ1-2	TRBV19	-	TRBD1	CASSRTGRSGYTF	TGTGCCAGTAGTAGGACAGGACGCTCTGGCTACACCTTC
TRBJ1-4	TRBV5-6	many	-	CASSLVTGGEKLFF	TGTGCCAGCAGCTTGGTGACCGGCGGGGAAAAACTGTTTTTT
TRBJ2-7	TRBV11-3	few	-	CASSQLGENNEQYF	TGTGCCAGCAGCCAATTAGGGGAGAATAACGAGCAGTACTTC
TRBJ2-5	TRBV11-2	many	TRBD2	CASQQREDFRETQYF	TGTGCCAGCCAGCAGCGGGAGGACTTCCGAGAGACCCAGTACTTC
TRBJ1-2	TRBV2	-	-	CASRPTPDVGYTF	TGTGCCAGCAGACCTACCCCGGACGTAGGCTACACCTTC
TRBJ2-5	TRBV25-1	-	TRBD2	CASSRPGLAGGMSLETQYF	TGTGCCAGCAGCCGTCCTGGACTAGCGGGAGGGATGTCGCTTGAGACCCAGTACTTC
TRBJ1-2	TRBV6-1	many	-	CASSSTGDGINYGYTF	TGTGCCAGCAGTTCGACAGGTGATGGGATCAACTATGGCTACACCTTC
TRBJ2-7	TRBV7-6	many	-	CASSLAPGDYEQYF	TGTGCCAGCAGCTTAGCGCCAGGGGACTACGAGCAGTACTTC
TRBJ1-4	TRBV7-3	few	-	CASSLGVANEKLFF	TGTGCCAGCAGCTTGGGGGTGGCTAATGAAAAACTGTTTTTT
TRBJ2-5	TRBV5-4	-	TRBD1	CASSLASDRGETQYF	TGTGCCAGCAGCTTGGCGTCCGACAGGGGAGAGACCCAGTACTTC
TRBJ1-5	TRBV24-1	many	TRBD1	CATRRRDRGQAYSNQPQHF	TGTGCCACCAGACGCCGGGACAGGGGGCAAGCTTATAGCAATCAGCCCCAGCATTTT
TRBJ1-2	TRBV30	few	-	CAWSQDPGDPNYGYTF	TGTGCCTGGAGTCAAGACCCGGGGGACCCTAACTATGGCTACACCTTC